The rows below give T cell receptor beta chains drawn from one sample of a study of blood T cell repertoires in COVID-19. Generated by immunoSEQ multiplex PCR, the TCRdb table keeps only in-frame clones and is missing some. The sample has about 180,000 clones, 89% seen once; the top ten hold 2% to 2.5%. Source material: PBMCs or T cells enriched from blood (not recorded which). These receptors originate from a woman between 40 and 50 years old with acute COVID-19. Each CDR3 is given with its conserved first and last residue. The D gene is left open where the match is weak. Clone size appears in some rows only: once, few, many, or a class for an expanded clone.

TRBJ1-2 | - | TRBV19 | 15 | - | TGTGCCAGTAGCCCCTACAGGGCCGCGAACTATGGCTACACCTTC | CASSPYRAANYGYTF
TRBJ2-3 | - | TRBV6-1 | 17 | TRBD2 | TGTGCCAGCAGTGTAGCGGGGAGGCGAACTAGCACAGATACGCAGTATTTT | CASSVAGRRTSTDTQYF
TRBJ2-1 | - | TRBV6-5 | 15 | TRBD2 | TGTGCCAGCAGTAACGGACTAGCGGATTACAATGAGCAGTTCTTC | CASSNGLADYNEQFF
TRBJ2-3 | - | TRBV7-8 | 11 | - | TGTGCCAGCAGCCCCCGAGATACGCAGTATTTT | CASSPRDTQYF
TRBJ1-1 | - | TRBV7-3 | 13 | TRBD1 | TGTGCCAGCAGCCGACAGGGGAACACTGAAGCTTTCTTT | CASSRQGNTEAFF
TRBJ1-1 | - | TRBV5-1 | 16 | - | TGCGCCAGCAGCTTGGCCGACGTACAGGGAAACACTGAAGCTTTCTTT | CASSLADVQGNTEAFF
TRBJ2-6 | - | TRBV28 | 17 | - | TGTGCCAGCAGTTTTGACAGGTGGAGCTCTGGGGCCAACGTCCTGACTTTC | CASSFDRWSSGANVLTF
TRBJ2-7 | - | TRBV29-1 | 14 | - | TGCAGCGTCGAAAAGGGGAACGGCGCCTACGAGCAGTACTTC | CSVEKGNGAYEQYF
TRBJ2-6 | - | TRBV19 | 17 | TRBD1 | TGTGCCAGTAGTCCGGGACAGGGTAATAGTGGGGCCAACGTCCTGACTTTC | CASSPGQGNSGANVLTF
TRBJ2-7 | few | TRBV18 | 14 | - | TGTGCCAGCTCACCGGTACAGGGCGAGAACGAGCAGTACTTC | CASSPVQGENEQYF
TRBJ1-1 | - | TRBV27 | 14 | TRBD1 | TGTGCCAGCAGCCGGGGACAGGGAAACACTGAAGCTTTCTTT | CASSRGQGNTEAFF
TRBJ1-4 | - | TRBV2 | 17 | - | TGTGCCAGCAGTGCACCACTAAGAGCGGCAACTAATGAAAAACTGTTTTTT | CASSAPLRAATNEKLFF
TRBJ2-7 | - | TRBV2 | 11 | - | TGTGCCAGCCGGTTGAGATACGAGCAGTACTTC | CASRLRYEQYF
TRBJ1-3 | - | TRBV23-1 | 15 | - | TGCGCCAGCAGTCTGGTCCGGGGTCACGGAAACACCATATATTTT | CASSLVRGHGNTIYF
TRBJ1-5 | - | TRBV6-2/TRBV6-3 | 14 | - | TGTGCCAGCAGTTGGTCCGCGAGCAATCAGCCCCAGCATTTT | CASSWSASNQPQHF
TRBJ1-6 | - | TRBV5-1 | 14 | - | TGCGCCAGCACTGGGGCTCCAGGGGTTTCACCCCTCCACTTT | CASTGAPGVSPLHF
TRBJ2-1 | - | TRBV7-9 | 15 | TRBD2 | TGTGCCAGCAGCTTAGACGGGAGGTCTTACAATGAGCAGTTCTTC | CASSLDGRSYNEQFF
TRBJ2-3 | - | TRBV13 | 15 | TRBD2 | TGTGCCAGCAGCGGAGCGGGGGGGTACACAGATACGCAGTATTTT | CASSGAGGYTDTQYF
TRBJ2-5 | once | TRBV7-3 | 15 | - | TGTGCCAGCAGCGCCATCGCGGGGGCGGGGGAGACCCAGTACTTC | CASSAIAGAGETQYF
TRBJ2-7 | - | TRBV28 | 13 | TRBD1 | TGTGCCAGCAGTAACAGGGGCAGAGGCGAGCAGTACTTC | CASSNRGRGEQYF
TRBJ2-2 | once | TRBV9 | 18 | - | TGTGCCAGCAGCGTAGCCGCCCCTCCAGGTTTGAACACCGGGGAGCTGTTTTTT | CASSVAAPPGLNTGELFF
TRBJ2-5 | - | TRBV5-5 | 16 | TRBD1 | TGTGCCAGCAGCCGGGGGACAGGGGGTAACCAAGAGACCCAGTACTTC | CASSRGTGGNQETQYF
TRBJ2-2 | - | TRBV5-1 | 15 | - | TGCGCCAGCAGCCCGGCGGGGTGGCACACCGGGGAGCTGTTTTTT | CASSPAGWHTGELFF
TRBJ2-7 | - | TRBV4-1 | 15 | TRBD2 | TGCGCCAGCAGCCACTTAGCGGGAGTTAACTACGAGCAGTACTTC | CASSHLAGVNYEQYF
TRBJ2-5 | - | TRBV4-2 | 17 | TRBD2 | TGTGCCAGCAGCCAAACTCGGGCGGGGGGGGCGGAAGAGACCCAGTACTTC | CASSQTRAGGAEETQYF
TRBJ1-1 | few | TRBV6-5 | 13 | - | TGTGCCAGCAGTCGGGGAGGCGGCACTGAAGCTTTCTTT | CASSRGGGTEAFF
TRBJ1-6 | few | TRBV11-2 | 16 | - | TGTGCCAGCAGACTTACAGAGAACTCCTATAATTCACCCCTCCACTTT | CASRLTENSYNSPLHF
TRBJ2-5 | - | TRBV5-1 | 13 | - | TGCGCCAGCAGCCCCCTTGGGAGGGAGACCCAGTACTTC | CASSPLGRETQYF
TRBJ2-2 | - | TRBV20-1 | 14 | - | TGCAGTGCTAGTAGGTCGGAGTGGGCCGGGGAGCTGTTTTTT | CSASRSEWAGELFF
TRBJ2-2 | - | TRBV9 | 16 | TRBD2 | TGTGCCAGCAGCGTAGTCGGTAGCGGGGTCACCGGGGAGCTGTTTTTT | CASSVVGSGVTGELFF
TRBJ1-6 | - | TRBV5-1 | 15 | TRBD1 | TGCGCCAGCAGCTTAGGACAGGGAAATAATTCACCCCTCCACTTT | CASSLGQGNNSPLHF
TRBJ2-7 | - | TRBV2 | 16 | TRBD2 | TGTGCCAGCAGTCTCCCTCGAGAGCGGGACTCCTACGAGCAGTACTTC | CASSLPRERDSYEQYF
TRBJ2-3 | - | TRBV4-2 | 15 | - | TGTGCCAGCAGCCAAGAGGAGACTTCGACAGATACGCAGTATTTT | CASSQEETSTDTQYF
TRBJ2-7 | - | TRBV6-5 | 15 | TRBD2 | TGTGCCAGCAGCCCGGGGACTAGCTTAACGGACGAGCAGTACTTC | CASSPGTSLTDEQYF
TRBJ1-5 | - | TRBV1 | 13 | - | TGCACCAGCAGGGGACAGCGGCATCAGCCCCAGCATTTT | CTSRGQRHQPQHF
TRBJ2-4 | - | TRBV29-1 | 11 | - | TGCAGCGGAATGGGGGGAAACATTCAGTACTTC | CSGMGGNIQYF
TRBJ1-5 | - | TRBV7-8 | 16 | - | TGTGCCAGCAGCTTAGGGAATCCGGGAAGCAATCAGCCCCAGCATTTT | CASSLGNPGSNQPQHF
TRBJ1-1 | - | TRBV18 | 17 | - | TGTGCCAGCTCTATAAAACCCCCAGGGCTGTTGAACACTGAAGCTTTCTTT | CASSIKPPGLLNTEAFF
TRBJ2-7 | - | TRBV2 | 13 | - | TGTGCCAGCAGGCGGGACAGTTCCTACGAGCAGTACTTC | CASRRDSSYEQYF
TRBJ1-1 | - | TRBV2 | 13 | TRBD1 | TGTGCCAGCAGTGGACAGGGCCCCACTGAAGCTTTCTTT | CASSGQGPTEAFF
TRBJ2-3 | - | TRBV20-1 | 15 | TRBD1 | TGCAGTGCTAGTGTGGGACAGGGGGCGCGAGATACGCAGTATTTT | CSASVGQGARDTQYF
TRBJ2-3 | once | TRBV29-1 | 14 | TRBD2 | TGCAGCGTTGGGCTAGCGGGGCCCACAGATACGCAGTATTTT | CSVGLAGPTDTQYF
TRBJ2-1 | - | TRBV19 | 12 | TRBD2 | TGTGCCACGAGGGAGGGAGGCAATGAGCAGTTCTTC | CATREGGNEQFF
TRBJ2-2 | - | TRBV7-6 | 17 | - | TGTGCCAGCAGCTTAGTTCCCCGTCTGGGCAGCACCGGGGAGCTGTTTTTT | CASSLVPRLGSTGELFF
TRBJ1-1 | few | TRBV5-1 | 13 | - | TGCGCCAGCAGCTTGGGAGAGAACACTGAAGCTTTCTTT | CASSLGENTEAFF
TRBJ2-3 | - | TRBV6-5 | 15 | TRBD2 | TGTGCCAGCAGCGGACTAGCGGGAGGGGCAGATACGCAGTATTTT | CASSGLAGGADTQYF
TRBJ2-2 | - | TRBV18 | 16 | TRBD1 | TGTGCCAGCTCACGGAGACAGGGGGCTGACACCGGGGAGCTGTTTTTT | CASSRRQGADTGELFF
TRBJ2-2 | - | TRBV2 | 14 | - | TGTGCCAGCAGTGACCTAGCGTACGGCGGGGAGCTGTTTTTT | CASSDLAYGGELFF
TRBJ1-2 | few | TRBV5-5 | 15 | - | TGTGCCAGCAGCTTAAAAGTCACGGCAGGATATGGCTACACCTTC | CASSLKVTAGYGYTF
TRBJ2-3 | - | TRBV30 | 16 | TRBD2 | TGTGCCTGGAGTGTCTTGGGTGGACTAGCGGTGCATACGCAGTATTTT | CAWSVLGGLAVHTQYF
TRBJ1-2 | once | TRBV10-3 | 12 | TRBD1 | TGTGCCATCTCAGGGACAGCCCCCGGTTACACCTTC | CAISGTAPGYTF
TRBJ1-3 | - | TRBV9 | 15 | - | TGTGCCAGCAGCCCTGGGCGGGTTGCGGGAAACACCATATATTTT | CASSPGRVAGNTIYF
TRBJ2-7 | - | TRBV27 | 14 | TRBD1 | TGTGCCAGCAGTTCCTCCCGGGACAGCTACGAGCAGTACTTC | CASSSSRDSYEQYF